These 21 T cell receptor beta chains were all obtained from the same sample, sequenced in a study of blood T cell repertoires in COVID-19. Sequenced by immunoSEQ multiplex PCR; TCRdb stores in-frame clones only, minus some. The table has 300,000 to 350,000 clones, around four fifths seen once. Sequencing input: peripheral blood. Receptor source: a man younger than 45 with active or convalescent COVID-19.

This clone was seen a few times. CDR3 sequence: CASSLVGPSYEQYF. DNA of the CDR3: TGTGCCAGCAGCTTAGTGGGCCCGTCCTACGAGCAGTACTTC. The rearrangement links TRBV7-9 to TRBJ2-7; D unresolved. Trimming stripped 1 base from V and 1 base from J, with 8 bases between. CDR3 length: 14 residues. Germline V lookup: CDR1 SEHNR, CDR2 FQNEAQ (reference sequence).

The chain carries TRBV6-5 and TRBJ2-3; unclear D gene. CDR3 length equals 13 residues. The germline V gene encodes CDR1 MNHEY and CDR2 SVGAGI. The V end was cut by 4 bases, the J end by 1 base, with 6 bases between. This chain's CDR3 is CASSSAGTDTQYF. Here the CDR3 DNA reads TGTGCCAGCAGTTCCGCGGGCACAGATACGCAGTATTTT.

The rearrangement uses TRBV4-2 and TRBJ2-2, with TRBD2 matching 8 bases. Losses at the gene ends were 1 base for V and 3 bases for J; bases not matched to a gene: 10. In germline, CDR1 is LGHNA, CDR2 YNFKEQ. The CDR3 totals 18 residues. The CDR3 is CASSQALASGLYTGELFF. The CDR3 region has the DNA TGTGCCAGCAGCCAAGCCCTGGCTAGCGGGTTGTACACCGGGGAGCTGTTTTTT.

CDR3 loop: CAWRDRDSSGNTIYF. The CDR3 DNA reads TGTGCCTGGAGGGACAGGGATTCATCTGGAAACACCATATATTTT. The chain uses TRBV30 and TRBJ1-3, with 8 bases lining up with TRBD1. The CDR3 is 15 amino acids. With 3 bases clipped from V and 1 base from J, the junction kept 5 bases outside the gene matches. From germline, CDR1 is GTSNPN and CDR2 SVGIG (reference sequence).

The J gene is TRBJ2-3, the V gene TRBV11-2; D gene unclear. Trimming removed 2 bases from V and 2 bases from J, with 8 bases in between. CDR3 length equals 14 residues. Germline lookup yields CDR1 SGHAT and CDR2 FQNNGV. The CDR3 nucleotides are TGTGCCAGCAGCTTATTCGGAGACACAGATACGCAGTATTTT. Protein sequence: CASSLFGDTDTQYF.

This rearrangement joins TRBV5-1 to TRBJ2-1, with D perhaps matching TRBD2 (5 bases). Germline CDR1 is SGHRS and CDR2 is YFSETQ. The CDR3 runs 16 residues. Deletions cut 4 bases from V and 4 bases from J, with 18 bases between. The CDR3 nucleotides are TGCGCCAGCAGCCCCGTCGCGGGTCTACCTTACAATGAGCAGTTCTTC. Translating gives CASSPVAGLPYNEQFF. The whole variable domain, remainder taken from reference TRBV5-1 and TRBJ2-1, is KAGVTQTPRYLIKTRGQQVTLSCSPISGHRSVSWYQQTPGQGLQFLFEYFSETQRNKGNFPGRFSGRQFSNSRSEMNVSTLELGDSALYLCASSPVAGLPYNEQFFGPGTRLTVL.

The chain employs TRBV21-1 and TRBJ2-5; TRBD2, the D gene given by the table, was not confirmed from the DNA. TRBV21-1 is an annotated pseudogene. The CDR3 is 14 residues long. CDR3 in DNA: TGTGCCAGCAGCTCCAAGGAGGGGCGGGAGACCCAGTACTTC. This sequence encodes CASSSKEGRETQYF.

To note about this clone: At one end, the junction sequence differs from germline, possibly due to a read error. V usage is TRBV28 and J usage is TRBJ2-6, with D unclear. This CDR3 is 17 amino acids long. Germline V lookup: CDR1 MDHEN, CDR2 SYDVKM. The CDR3 loop reads CASSLSRLYSGANVLTF. The CDR3, as DNA: TGTGCCAGCAGCTTATCACGACTGTACTCTGGGGCCAACGTCCTGACTTTC.

The CDR3 DNA reads TGTGCCAGCAGTTTAGCGCAGGATTATGGCTACACCTTC. It translates to CASSLAQDYGYTF. This chain joins TRBV12-3 or TRBV12-4 and TRBJ1-2; D call uncertain. The V end was cut by 0 bases, the J end by 5 bases, with 7 bases between. This CDR3 is 13 amino acids long.

As concerns this clone: The sample contains more than one DNA sequence encoding this CDR3. This CDR3 is CASSFGQGEAFF. CDR3 DNA sequence: TGTGCCAGCAGTTTTGGACAGGGAGAGGCTTTCTTT. This sequence joins TRBV12-3 or TRBV12-4 and TRBJ1-1; 8 bases line up with TRBD1. CDR3 length: 12 residues. The V segment lost 3 bases and the J segment 11 bases; nucleotides outside the gene matches: 5.

The CDR3 nucleotides read TGTGCCAGCAGCTTTGGACAGGGCCGGCAGCCCCAGCATTTT. It codes for CASSFGQGRQPQHF. This sequence joins TRBV3-1 (or the pseudogene TRBV3-2) and TRBJ1-5, with 8 bases fitting TRBD1. The V gene's germline CDR1 is LGHDT and CDR2 YNNKEL (reference sequence). V lost 5 bases and J lost 7; bases outside the gene matches: 7. The CDR3 spans 14 residues.

This sequence joins TRBV5-1 and TRBJ2-1; TRBD2 matches 12 bases. The CDR3 extends over 16 amino acids. Trimming took 4 bases from V and 8 from J; bases not matched to a gene: 10. Germline CDR1 and CDR2: SGHRS and YFSETQ. The CDR3 nucleotides are TGCGCCAGCAGCCCCACGACTAGCGGGAGCGGGGATGAGCAGTTCTTC. This encodes CASSPTTSGSGDEQFF.

This clone was seen more than once but under ten times. The J gene is TRBJ2-7, the V gene TRBV6-2 or TRBV6-3, with 7 bases matching TRBD2. The CDR3 has 15 amino acids. The germline CDR1 and CDR2 sequences are MNHEY and SVGEGT. V lost 2 bases to trimming and J lost 7 bases; unmatched junction nucleotides: 11. This chain's CDR3 is CASSYIRRESGEQYF. The CDR3 nucleotides are TGTGCCAGCAGTTACATCAGGCGGGAGTCGGGGGAGCAGTACTTC.

This clone came up once. CDR3 region: CASSEGGFNEKLFF. DNA of the CDR3: TGTGCCAGCAGTGAAGGCGGGTTTAATGAAAAACTGTTTTTT. The chain joins TRBV25-1 to TRBJ1-4; no definite D call. Germline-derived CDR1 and CDR2 are MGHDK and SYGVNS. V was shortened by 2 bases and J by 4 bases, with 8 bases between the two germline ends. The CDR3 totals 14 residues.

The chain links TRBV2 to TRBJ2-1, with D maybe TRBD2 (5 bases). The CDR3 length is 13 residues. V was pared by 4 bases and J by 12 bases, with 16 bases between. Germline V gene sequence: CDR1 SNHLY, CDR2 FYNNEI. CDR3 protein: CASSGPRAFGQFF. In DNA form, the CDR3 reads TGTGCCAGCAGTGGACCGAGGGCATTCGGGCAGTTCTTC.

A note on this clone: Other DNA sequences of this sample code for an identical CDR3. V is TRBV9 and J is TRBJ2-7; TRBD2 aligns across 12 bases. Germline V lookup: CDR1 SGDLS, CDR2 YYNGEE. Germline trimming cut 0 bases from V and 4 bases from J; bases unmatched to any gene: 2. The CDR3 is 15 amino acids. CDR3: CASSVGLAGGYEQYF. DNA of the CDR3: TGTGCCAGCAGCGTAGGGCTAGCGGGAGGGTACGAGCAGTACTTC.

The chain combines TRBV7-2 with TRBJ2-5, with TRBD2 matching 9 bases. After removal of 2 bases from V and 5 bases from J, the junction contained 9 bases not matched to a gene. The germline V gene encodes CDR1 SGHTA and CDR2 FQGNSA. This CDR3 contains 16 residues. The CDR3 nucleotides read TGTGCCAGCAGCTTATCCAGCGGGGGGTTGGGGGAGACCCAGTACTTC. This codes for CASSLSSGGLGETQYF.

The V call is TRBV27, the J call TRBJ2-7; 9 bases align to TRBD1. J was trimmed by 6 bases and V by 3 bases; bases with no gene match: 9. The CDR3 has 15 residues. The germline V gene has CDR1 MNHEY and CDR2 SMNVEV (reference sequence). The CDR3 DNA follows: TGTGCCAGCAGTTTTGAGGGGACAGGGTCGGGCGAGCAGTACTTC. Protein sequence: CASSFEGTGSGEQYF.

The J gene is TRBJ2-2, the V gene TRBV6-2 or TRBV6-3; perhaps TRBD1 as D (6 bases). The CDR3 contains 15 residues. CDR1 MNHEY and CDR2 SVGEGT come from the germline V gene. The V and J ends lost 2 bases and 3 bases respectively, with 10 bases between them. As DNA, the CDR3 is TGTGCCAGCAGTTACCACTACAGGGACACCGGGGAGCTGTTTTTT. Its protein is CASSYHYRDTGELFF.

The V call is TRBV28, the J call TRBJ1-3, with D tentatively TRBD1 (6 bases). V lost 1 base to trimming and J lost 4 bases, with 8 bases between them. Germline V lookup: CDR1 MDHEN, CDR2 SYDVKM. The CDR3 length is 14 residues. CDR3 protein: CASSLSGVGNTIYF. The CDR3 nucleotides are TGTGCCAGCAGTTTATCAGGGGTGGGAAACACCATATATTTT.

The V gene is TRBV5-6, the J gene TRBJ1-3; D gene ambiguous. The germline gives CDR1 SGHDT, CDR2 YYEEEE. CDR3 length: 12 residues. V was shortened by 2 bases and J by 5 bases, with 5 bases between the two germline ends. In nucleotides, the CDR3 is TGTGCCAGCAGCTTTTCTCGAAACACCATATATTTT. Amino acids: CASSFSRNTIYF.